Shown below are 26 T cell receptor beta chains from a single sample sequenced in a study of cytomegalovirus exposure and HLA in healthy donors. Vbeta (60) and Jbeta (13) primers were used in the PCR. Using immunoSEQ multiplex PCR, the repertoire was profiled, and TCRdb retains in-frame clones only, with some absent. The data contain approximately 190,000 clones, around 64% of them singletons. The sequenced sample consisted of PBMCs. These receptors all come from a man between 40 and 49 years old in good health and CMV-seropositive.

The chain employs TRBV2 and TRBJ1-2, with 7 positions matching TRBD1. The V gene's germline CDR1 is SNHLY and CDR2 FYNNEI. This CDR3 spans 10 amino acids. Germline trimming cut 8 bases from V and 12 bases from J; bases unmatched to any gene: 6. The CDR3 region is CASGDRLDTF. DNA of the CDR3: TGTGCCAGCGGGGACAGACTCGACACCTTC.

The chain links TRBV19 to TRBJ1-5, with D maybe TRBD1 (5 bases). This CDR3 contains 15 residues. The V and J ends lost 6 bases and 2 bases respectively, with 14 bases between them. Germline CDR1 reads LNHDA; CDR2 reads SQIVND (reference sequence). The DNA of the CDR3 is TGTGCCAGTAGCCCTGGGGGAGGGGGCAATCAGCCCCAGCATTTT. The encoded protein is CASSPGGGGNQPQHF. The variable domain in full, with the rest retrieved from reference TRBV19 and TRBJ1-5, is DGGITQSPKYLFRKEGQNVTLSCEQNLNHDAMYWYRQDPGQGLRLIYYSQIVNDFQKGDIAEGYSVSREKKESFPLTVTSAQKNPTAFYLCASSPGGGGNQPQHFGDGTRLSIL.

This chain uses TRBV19 with TRBJ2-5; possible D gene TRBD2, 7 bases. The germline CDR1 and CDR2 sequences are LNHDA and SQIVND (reference sequence). V dropped 4 bases and J dropped 0 bases, with 21 bases sitting between them. The CDR3 totals 18 residues. CDR3 protein: CASSRLPGGQSYQETQYF. CDR3 in DNA: TGTGCCAGTAGTAGATTGCCGGGGGGCCAGTCCTACCAAGAGACCCAGTACTTC.

The CDR3 loop reads CASSSLGQGTNTIYF. In nucleotides, the CDR3 is TGTGCCAGCAGCTCACTTGGACAGGGGACAAACACCATATATTTT. The rearrangement joins TRBV7-9 to TRBJ1-3, with 9 bases fitting TRBD1. The CDR3 is made up of 15 amino acids. In germline, CDR1 is SEHNR, CDR2 FQNEAQ (reference sequence). V shed 4 bases, J shed 6 bases, and the junction held 7 bases outside the gene matches. Full variable domain (outside the CDR3, taken from reference TRBV7-9 and TRBJ1-3): DTGVSQNPRHKITKRGQNVTFRCDPISEHNRLYWYRQTLGQGPEFLTYFQNEAQLEKSRLLSDRFSAERPKGSFSTLEIQRTEQGDSAMYLCASSSLGQGTNTIYFGEGSWLTVV.

This chain connects TRBV6-5 to TRBJ2-7, with TRBD2 as a possible D gene (5 bases). Per germline, CDR1 MNHEY and CDR2 SVGAGI. The CDR3 runs to 14 residues. Trimming shortened V by 5 bases and J by 4 bases, and 15 bases separated the two germline ends. CDR3 in DNA: TGTGCCAGCAGTCCAACGGGGTTCGGGTACGAGCAGTACTTC. It specifies CASSPTGFGYEQYF.

The chain carries TRBV6-1 and TRBJ2-2; D is ambiguous. The CDR3 consists of 14 residues. Germline lookup yields CDR1 MNHNS and CDR2 SASEGT. The V gene lost 4 bases and the J gene lost 4 bases, with 10 bases spanning the gap. The CDR3 DNA follows: TGTGCCAGCAGTGTTCGGGTGCCCACCGGGGAGCTGTTTTTT. Translation: CASSVRVPTGELFF.

The chain recombines TRBV7-9 with TRBJ1-1; the D is unclear. V lost 4 bases and J 1 base, leaving 13 bases between the germline ends. Germline loops: CDR1 SEHNR, CDR2 FQNEAQ (reference sequence). The CDR3 is 15 residues long. CDR3: CASSYLTQPNTEAFF. The CDR3 region has the DNA TGTGCCAGCAGCTATCTGACTCAGCCGAACACTGAAGCTTTCTTT.

The V call is TRBV4-2, the J call TRBJ2-7; 7 bases are shared with TRBD2. CDR1 is LGHNA, CDR2 YNFKEQ, per germline. This CDR3 is 14 amino acids long. J was trimmed by 6 bases and V by 3 bases; bases with no gene match: 8. The DNA of the CDR3 is TGTGCCAGCAGCCACCCACGGGGGGAAGCCGAGCAGTACTTC. It yields the protein CASSHPRGEAEQYF.

This clone was found a few times. V usage is TRBV7-6 and J usage is TRBJ1-1; D is unresolved. V shed 1 base and J shed 8 bases, with 14 bases lying between them. The CDR3 spans 14 residues. Looked up from germline, CDR1 is SGHVS and CDR2 is FNYEAQ. CDR3 sequence (DNA): TGTGCCAGCAGCTTAGAAATCATGGGAGGAGAAGCTTTCTTT. This codes for CASSLEIMGGEAFF.

The V and J genes are TRBV19 and TRBJ2-1; 9 bases agree with TRBD2. V was clipped by 3 bases and J by 3 bases; unmatched bases: 3. CDR1 is LNHDA and CDR2 is SQIVND in the germline V gene (reference sequence). The CDR3 runs 15 residues. This CDR3 reads CASSMTSGDYNEQFF. In DNA, the CDR3 is TGTGCCAGTAGTATGACTAGCGGAGACTACAATGAGCAGTTCTTC.

The chain links TRBV7-9 to TRBJ1-1, with D possibly TRBD1 on 5 matching bases. Germline assignment: CDR1 SEHNR and CDR2 FQNEAQ (reference sequence). The CDR3 spans 14 residues. V was clipped by 1 base and J by 3 bases, with 9 bases between them. The CDR3 reads CASSLVQGDTEAFF. The CDR3 DNA reads as TGTGCCAGCAGCTTAGTCCAGGGCGACACTGAAGCTTTCTTT.

This clone has more than one count but fewer than ten. In DNA, the CDR3 is TGTGCCAGCAGCTTCACAGGGGGAGAGACCCAGTACTTC. This translates into CASSFTGGETQYF. The chain joins TRBV7-3 to TRBJ2-5; TRBD1 matches 8 bases. The CDR3 length is 13 residues. The germline CDR1 and CDR2 sequences are SGHTA and FQGTGA. With V trimmed by 3 bases and J by 4 bases, 1 base remained unmatched.

This clone was observed a few times. The V gene is TRBV28, the J gene TRBJ2-5; the D gene is possibly TRBD2 (5 bases). CDR3 length: 14 residues. With 5 bases removed from V and 5 bases from J, the gap between germline ends came to 15 bases. Germline assignment: CDR1 MDHEN and CDR2 SYDVKM. The CDR3 reads CASSPAGRRETQYF. In DNA form, the CDR3 reads TGTGCCAGCAGTCCCGCGGGTCGCCGGGAGACCCAGTACTTC.

The J gene is TRBJ1-3, the V gene TRBV4-3; D might be TRBD1 (5 bases). Germline CDR1 is LGHNA and CDR2 is YSLEER. The CDR3 is made up of 15 amino acids. V was clipped by 0 bases and J by 0 bases, with 6 bases between them. The chain's CDR3 is CASSQDDSSGNTIYF. DNA of the CDR3: TGCGCCAGCAGCCAAGACGACAGCTCTGGAAACACCATATATTTT.

This clone turned up a few times. The rearrangement links TRBV7-2 to TRBJ2-2, with a tentative D call TRBD2 (6 bases). Germline V gene sequence: CDR1 SGHTA, CDR2 FQGNSA. The CDR3 totals 14 residues. Trimming cost V 2 bases and J 7 bases, with 11 bases left between them. CDR3 in DNA: TGTGCCAGCAGCTTACAACTAGCTGGCGGGGAGCTGTTTTTT. This sequence encodes CASSLQLAGGELFF.

CDR3 sequence: CASSEPSTDTQYF. DNA of the CDR3: TGCGCCAGCAGTGAGCCTTCGACTGATACGCAGTATTTT. This sequence joins TRBV10-2 and TRBJ2-3; no clear D gene. Trimming shortened V by 2 bases and J by 6 bases, and 9 bases separated the two germline ends. This CDR3 comprises 13 residues. Germline V gene data show CDR1 as WSHSY and CDR2 as SAAADI.

DNA of the CDR3: TGCGCCAGCAGCTTGGGGAGACAGGGGGATTTTTTCTACGAGCAGTACTTC. It translates to CASSLGRQGDFFYEQYF. The rearrangement uses TRBV5-1 and TRBJ2-7; TRBD1 matches at 9 bases. The junction had 10 bases not matched to a gene; V was cut back by 0 bases and J by 3 bases. Germline V CDR1 and CDR2: SGHRS, YFSETQ. This CDR3 region has 17 residues.

The chain couples TRBV2 to TRBJ1-2; D ambiguous. V was pared by 1 base and J by 6 bases, with 9 bases between. CDR1 and CDR2 from the germline V gene are SNHLY and FYNNEI. The CDR3 spans 13 residues. The CDR3 region is CASSEESINGYTF. CDR3 bases: TGTGCCAGCAGTGAAGAGAGCATAAATGGCTACACCTTC.

This clone was detected once. This chain connects TRBV7-9 to TRBJ2-1, with D possibly being TRBD2 (7 bases). V dropped 6 bases and J dropped 1 base, with 13 bases sitting between them. CDR3 length: 15 residues. Germline V lookup: CDR1 SEHNR, CDR2 FQNEAQ (reference sequence). The CDR3: CASRKEGGSYNEQFF. In DNA form, the CDR3 reads TGTGCCAGCAGAAAAGAGGGGGGGTCCTACAATGAGCAGTTCTTC.

This sequence joins TRBV7-9 and TRBJ2-3, with 10 positions matching TRBD2. CDR1 is SEHNR and CDR2 is FQNEAQ in the germline V gene (reference sequence). CDR3 length equals 15 residues. Trimming took 6 bases from V and 5 from J; bases not matched to a gene: 8. The CDR3 loop reads CASRAWGTSVDTQYF. CDR3 DNA: TGTGCCAGCAGAGCCTGGGGGACTAGCGTAGATACGCAGTATTTT.

This sequence joins TRBV7-9 and TRBJ1-2; the match to TRBD1 covers 8 bases. The CDR3 length is 14 residues. Germline V gene lookup returns CDR1 SEHNR and CDR2 FQNEAQ (reference sequence). The V gene end was trimmed by 1 base and the J gene end by 8 bases; junction bases not matched to a gene: 6. CDR3 in DNA: TGTGCCAGCAGCTTAGTCAACAGGGGGTCCGGCTACACCTTC. This codes for CASSLVNRGSGYTF.

The chain is built from TRBV6-1 and TRBJ1-3; D gene ambiguous. The CDR3 has 15 amino acids. CDR1 is MNHNS and CDR2 is SASEGT in the germline V gene. V was cut by 4 bases and J by 4 bases, with 14 bases left in between. CDR3 coding DNA: TGTGCCAGCAGTGTATCGGTACAGCTCGGAAACACCATATATTTT. It specifies CASSVSVQLGNTIYF.

This clone came up once. The chain carries TRBV27 and TRBJ2-3; a possible D gene is TRBD2 (6 bases). The V gene's germline CDR1 is MNHEY and CDR2 SMNVEV (reference sequence). The CDR3 contains 14 residues. With 4 bases removed from V and 5 bases from J, the gap between germline ends came to 13 bases. The CDR3 loop is CASSSTTSLDTQYF. In DNA form, the CDR3 reads TGTGCCAGCAGTTCCACGACTAGTTTAGATACGCAGTATTTT.

The rearrangement links TRBV19 to TRBJ2-1; no clear D. This CDR3 is built from 13 residues. V lost 5 bases and J lost 7, with 12 bases in between. The germline V gene has CDR1 LNHDA and CDR2 SQIVND (reference sequence). In nucleotides, the CDR3 is TGTGCCAGTAGTCACCTCGGGTCGAATGAGCAGTTCTTC. Amino acid sequence: CASSHLGSNEQFF.

The chain employs TRBV5-1 and TRBJ2-7, with D possibly matching TRBD2 (6 bases). Trimming cost V 4 bases and J 6 bases, with 20 bases left between them. Per germline, CDR1 SGHRS and CDR2 YFSETQ. The CDR3 is 15 amino acids. CDR3: CASSPGVGFLSEQYF. The CDR3 bases are TGCGCCAGCAGCCCGGGAGTCGGGTTTTTATCCGAGCAGTACTTC.

This clone was observed once. The chain carries TRBV4-1 and TRBJ1-1, with a weak D call TRBD1 (5 bases). The CDR3 has 15 residues. V was clipped by 1 base and J by 5 bases, with 14 bases between them. Looked up from germline, CDR1 is MGHRA and CDR2 is YSYEKL. The CDR3 DNA sequence: TGCGCCAGCAGCCAAGGAGACCGGGGGTGGACTGAAGCTTTCTTT. It translates to CASSQGDRGWTEAFF.